This is a list of T cell receptor beta chains from one sample in a study of cytomegalovirus exposure and HLA in healthy donors. Generated by immunoSEQ multiplex PCR, the TCRdb table keeps only in-frame clones and is missing some. The repertoire consists of more than 130,000 clones, with around 90% occurring once and the leading ten covering 7.5% to 10%. Sequenced: PBMCs. The receptor source for this set is a woman aged 18 to 35 in good health and CMV-seropositive. The CDR3 runs from the conserved cysteine through the conserved F or W. D genes are given only for firm matches. Size is stated for part of the rows, as once, few or many counts, or as a class when the clone is expanded.

>TRBV2|TRBD2|TRBJ2-3|.
TGTGCCACCAAGACGGCGGGGGGGACAGATACGCAGTATTTT
CATKTAGGTDTQYF
>TRBV27|TRBD1|TRBJ2-7|.
TGTGCCAGCAGTGACAGGGGCCCTAGCTCCTACGAGCAGTACTTC
CASSDRGPSSYEQYF
>TRBV4-1|.|TRBJ1-6|.
TGCGCCAGCAGCCAACAACACCGAGCGAGCTCCTATAATTCACCCCTCCACTTT
CASSQQHRASSYNSPLHF
>TRBV19|.|TRBJ1-6|.
TGTGCCAGTAGTATAGTACAGGGATATAATTCACCCCTCCACTTT
CASSIVQGYNSPLHF
>TRBV28|TRBD1|TRBJ1-5|.
TGTGCCAGCAGTTCTAGGGACAGGGAGGTGCCCCAGCATTTT
CASSSRDREVPQHF
>TRBV9|TRBD2|TRBJ2-1|.
TGTGCCAGCAGCACGAGCGGGGTGTACAATGAGCAGTTCTTC
CASSTSGVYNEQFF
>TRBV7-2|.|TRBJ1-3|.
TGTGCCAGCAGCTTAATGAGTGGGGGGTTGAACACCATATATTTT
CASSLMSGGLNTIYF
>TRBV4-1|.|TRBJ2-1|.
TGCGCCAGCAGCCAAGTTAGGACAAATTACAATGAGCAGTTCTTC
CASSQVRTNYNEQFF
>TRBV11-3|.|TRBJ1-2|.
TGTGCCAGCAGCTTCCAGGGAGGCTATGGCTACACCTTC
CASSFQGGYGYTF
>TRBV5-6|.|TRBJ1-2|once
TGTGCCAGCAGCTTAGATTACAGGGATCTTGGCTACACCTTC
CASSLDYRDLGYTF
>TRBV10-3|TRBD1|TRBJ1-1|.
TGTGCCATCAGGGGAGGACAGGGGAACACTGAAGCTTTCTTT
CAIRGGQGNTEAFF
>TRBV27|TRBD2|TRBJ2-3|.
TGTGCCAGCAGTTTAAGTTTCCGGGGGGGCTACACAGATACGCAGTATTTT
CASSLSFRGGYTDTQYF
>TRBV6-5|.|TRBJ1-1|.
TGTGCCAGCAGTTACTACACAGGTGGCCCTGAAGCTTTCTTT
CASSYYTGGPEAFF
>TRBV11-2|.|TRBJ2-7|.
TGTGCCAGCAGCGCCCCATGGGGGGACTCCTACGAGCAGTACTTC
CASSAPWGDSYEQYF
>TRBV6-1|TRBD1|TRBJ1-6|once
TGTGCCAGCAGTGGAGGCTCCGGGACAGGGGTTCGGTCACCCCTCCACTTT
CASSGGSGTGVRSPLHF
>TRBV29-1|TRBD2|TRBJ2-3|.
TGCAGCGTTGAAGGACTAGCGGGTACGCAGTATTTT
CSVEGLAGTQYF
>TRBV4-3|TRBD1|TRBJ2-2|.
TGCGCCAGCAGCCCAGGGACAGCTAACACCGGGGAGCTGTTTTTT
CASSPGTANTGELFF